Below, 27 T cell receptor beta chains from the same sample are listed, as sequenced in a study of T cells in Graves' hyperthyroidism and ophthalmopathy. TCR beta CDR3 region amplification was performed from RNA transcripts. HTBI primers were employed in a first-round RT-PCR of the TCR CDR3. TCRdb ran MiXCR on the multiplex PCR reads and lists one entry per CDR3 protein. The sample lists more than 500,000 distinct CDR3 sequences, more than 15% occurring once. Sequencing was done on a sample of blood. All receptors come from a woman under 40 with Graves' ophthalmopathy.

This chain links TRBV7-2 with TRBJ1-5; 8 nucleotides match TRBD1. The J segment lost 3 bases and the V segment lost 7 bases, leaving 8 bases of the junction unmatched. The CDR3 loop spans 15 amino acids. In germline, CDR1 is SGHTA, CDR2 FQGNSA. CDR3 DNA: TGTGCCAGCACACCGACAGGGGCCTTCAATCAGCCCCAGCATTTT. Its translation: CASTPTGAFNQPQHF.

This clonotype was observed many times. The V gene is TRBV18, the J gene TRBJ1-5; 7 bases match TRBD1. Germline V gene data show CDR1 as KGHSH and CDR2 as LQKENI. This CDR3 contains 18 residues. Losses at the gene ends were 2 bases for V and 0 bases for J; bases not matched to a gene: 10. CDR3 in DNA: TGTGCCAGCTCACCAGCCCCAGGGGGGACAAATAGCAATCAGCCCCAGCATTTT. It specifies CASSPAPGGTNSNQPQHF.

This clonotype came up many times. The CDR3, as DNA: TGTGCCAGCACCGGCCGTACGGGAAGTGAAAACATTCAGTACTTC. Translation gives CASTGRTGSENIQYF. The genes are TRBV7-3 and TRBJ2-4; maybe TRBD2 (5 bases). From germline, CDR1 is SGHTA and CDR2 FQGTGA. The V end was cut by 7 bases, the J end by 5 bases, with 18 bases between. The CDR3 extends over 15 amino acids.

This clonotype appeared a few times. The chain is built from TRBV6-5 and TRBJ2-3, with 7 bases lining up with TRBD1. CDR3 length: 16 residues. Trimming took 0 bases from V and 6 from J; bases not matched to a gene: 9. Germline CDR1 is MNHEY and CDR2 is SVGAGI. CDR3 DNA: TGTGCCAGCAGTTACTCGGCCAGGGGGTTTTTTGATACGCAGTATTTT. Translating it yields CASSYSARGFFDTQYF.

This clonotype was detected many times. The chain combines TRBV28 with TRBJ2-7; D is undetermined. Trimming took off 8 bases at V and 0 bases at J, with 8 bases between the two ends. Germline V CDR1 and CDR2: MDHEN, SYDVKM. CDR3 size: 12 residues. The CDR3 region has the DNA TGTGCCAGCTATCACGACTCCTACGAGCAGTACTTC. Translated: CASYHDSYEQYF.

The rearrangement links TRBV4-3 to TRBJ2-7; possible D gene TRBD1, 6 bases. The germline V gene has CDR1 LGHNA and CDR2 YSLEER. Between the trimmed V and J ends, which lost 1 base and 2 bases, there was a span of 15 bases. The CDR3 is 16 residues long. CDR3 bases: TGCGCCAGCAGCCAAGGACTGTACAGGGACCCCTACGAGCAGTACTTC. Residues: CASSQGLYRDPYEQYF.

The chain employs TRBV6-2 or TRBV6-3 and TRBJ2-1; 12 positions agree with TRBD2. The CDR3 is made up of 14 amino acids. V lost 6 bases, J lost 12 bases, and 9 bases stayed unmatched. Germline V lookup: CDR1 MNHEY, CDR2 SVGEGT. CDR3 loop: CASSLGLAGKAQFF. As DNA, the CDR3 is TGTGCCAGCAGCCTGGGACTAGCGGGCAAGGCGCAGTTCTTC.

The V gene is TRBV6-4, the J gene TRBJ2-6; a weak D match, TRBD1 (6 bases). The CDR3 spans 18 residues. V was pared by 0 bases and J by 3 bases, with 15 bases between. In germline, CDR1 is MRHNA, CDR2 SNTAGT. CDR3 residues: CASSDSGRGGIGANVLTF. DNA of the CDR3: TGTGCCAGCAGTGACTCAGGCAGGGGTGGAATTGGGGCCAACGTCCTGACTTTC.

This clonotype was seen only once. No conserved phenylalanine or tryptophan ends this CDR3, so it is likely a read error. The chain carries TRBV9 and TRBJ1-6; D unresolved. Looked up from germline, CDR1 is SGDLS and CDR2 is YYNGEE. This CDR3 spans 16 amino acids. Trimming removed 1 base at V and 8 bases at J, with 16 bases between. In DNA, the CDR3 is TGTGCCAGCAGCGTAAGCGCCGGGTCCACCGATTCACCCCTCCACCTT. This sequence encodes CASSVSAGSTDSPLHL.

This clonotype has at least ten counts. The CDR3 bases are TGTGCCAGCAGCTTGGGAGACCGACTAGCTCTTGAGCAGTTCTTC. It encodes CASSLGDRLALEQFF. The chain joins TRBV5-8 to TRBJ2-1; 7 bases map to TRBD2. Germline values: CDR1 SGHTS, CDR2 YDEGEE. CDR3 length: 15 residues. V was clipped by 0 bases and J by 9 bases; unmatched bases: 9.

At least ten counts were recorded for this clonotype. J is TRBJ1-1 and V is TRBV28; D not certain. CDR1 and CDR2 (germline): MDHEN, SYDVKM. The CDR3 contains 17 residues. The germline V and J ends were trimmed by 5 bases and 3 bases, with 22 bases remaining between them. This chain's CDR3 is CASSLPLVTRRDTEAFF. Here the CDR3 DNA reads TGTGCCAGCAGTCTCCCGTTAGTGACACGGCGCGACACTGAAGCTTTCTTT.

This clonotype was recorded a few times. This rearrangement joins TRBV7-9 to TRBJ1-2, with 8 positions matching TRBD1. The CDR3 has 13 amino acids. J lost 6 bases, V lost 5 bases, and 5 bases had no gene match. CDR1 is SEHNR, CDR2 FQNEAQ, per germline (reference sequence). The CDR3 coding sequence is TGTGCCAGCAGCCCCCGGACAGGGAATGGCTACACCTTC. It specifies CASSPRTGNGYTF.

V is TRBV6-1 and J is TRBJ2-7; TRBD1 or TRBD2 may be the D gene (6 bases each). V was clipped by 11 bases and J by 3 bases, with 23 bases between them. Per germline, CDR1 MNHNS and CDR2 SASEGT. This CDR3 comprises 15 residues. This chain's CDR3 is CASAGGLPASYEQYF. Here the CDR3 DNA reads TGTGCCTCTGCCGGGGGCCTCCCAGCCAGCTACGAGCAGTACTTC.

This sequence joins TRBV19 and TRBJ1-5; D is possibly TRBD1 (6 bases). The CDR3 is 19 residues long. Germline V lookup: CDR1 LNHDA, CDR2 SQIVND (reference sequence). The V end lost 8 bases, the J end lost 1 base, and 27 bases lay between the germline ends. CDR3 amino acids: CASVTPGENSEESNQPQHF. CDR3 nucleotide sequence: TGTGCCAGTGTTACACCAGGGGAGAATTCTGAGGAAAGCAATCAGCCCCAGCATTTT.

As concerns this clonotype: The CDR3 does not end in the conserved phenylalanine or tryptophan, so this is likely a read error. J is TRBJ1-5 and V is TRBV4-2; 10 nucleotides align to TRBD1. The CDR3 runs 15 residues. The V segment lost 4 bases and the J segment 6 bases; nucleotides outside the gene matches: 6. Germline CDR1 and CDR2: LGHNA and YNFKEQ. The CDR3, as DNA: TGTGCCAGCAGCCCTAAGCGGGACAGGGGTCAGCCCCAGCATCTT. It translates to CASSPKRDRGQPQHL.

The CDR3 nucleotides are TGCAGCGTGGCAGGGGGCCTCGCCGACGAGCAGTACTTC. Translated, it gives CSVAGGLADEQYF. The gene calls are TRBV29-1 and TRBJ2-7; TRBD1 aligns across 8 bases. CDR1 is SQVTM and CDR2 is ANQGSEA in the germline V gene. This CDR3 region has 13 residues. J lost 5 bases, V lost 6 bases, and 9 bases had no gene match.

The chain recombines TRBV6-2 or TRBV6-3 with TRBJ2-2, with D possibly TRBD1 on 6 matching bases. Germline CDR1 and CDR2: MNHEY and SVGEGT. The CDR3 is 14 residues long. V lost 9 bases and J lost 7, with 18 bases in between. Here the CDR3 DNA reads TGTGCCAGTTCGTACAGGGAGTACAGCGGGGAGCTGTTTTTT. Protein: CASSYREYSGELFF.

This clonotype has a count of ten or more. The chain is built from TRBV6-1 and TRBJ2-7; 8 bases line up with TRBD2. The CDR3 is 12 amino acids. The V segment lost 10 bases and the J segment 0 bases; nucleotides outside the gene matches: 2. The germline V gene encodes CDR1 MNHNS and CDR2 SASEGT. CDR3 amino acids: CATTSGSYEQYF. As DNA, the CDR3 is TGTGCCACTACTAGCGGCTCCTACGAGCAGTACTTC.

At least ten counts were recorded for this clonotype. V usage is TRBV5-5 and J usage is TRBJ2-7; D unresolved. V was shortened by 2 bases and J by 0 bases, with 12 bases between the two germline ends. The CDR3 is 15 amino acids. The germline gives CDR1 SGHKS, CDR2 YYEKEE (reference sequence). CDR3 DNA: TGTGCCAGCAGCTTAAGGCGGCCAAGCTCCTACGAGCAGTACTTC. Translation: CASSLRRPSSYEQYF. Supplemented by reference TRBV5-5 and TRBJ2-7, the full variable domain reads DAGVTQSPTHLIKTRGQQVTLRCSPISGHKSVSWYQQVLGQGPQFIFQYYEKEERGRGNFPDRFSARQFPNYSSELNVNALLLGDSALYLCASSLRRPSSYEQYFGPGTRLTVT.

The rearrangement joins TRBV6-2 or TRBV6-3 to TRBJ2-7; the match to TRBD1 covers 9 bases. Germline assignment: CDR1 MNHEY and CDR2 SVGEGT. CDR3 length: 11 residues. J gave up 5 bases and V 8 bases, and 1 base lay outside the gene matches. CDR3 sequence (DNA): TGTGCCAGCGGACAGGGGAACGAGCAGTACTTC. Its protein is CASGQGNEQYF.

The rearrangement joins TRBV20-1 to TRBJ2-7; 12 nucleotides line up with TRBD2. The CDR3 is made up of 14 amino acids. CDR1 and CDR2 from the germline V gene are DFQATT and SNEGSKA (reference sequence). The V gene end was trimmed by 5 bases and the J gene end by 5 bases; junction bases not matched to a gene: 7. The CDR3 nucleotides read TGCAGTGCTCTAGCGGGAGGGCCCTCGGACGAGCAGTACTTC. Encoded protein: CSALAGGPSDEQYF.

The chain's CDR3 is CASSLAQTYEQYF. The CDR3 DNA sequence: TGTGCCAGCAGCTTAGCACAGACCTACGAGCAGTACTTC. The chain couples TRBV7-9 to TRBJ2-7; no clear D gene. Germline V gene data show CDR1 as SEHNR and CDR2 as FQNEAQ (reference sequence). V was cut by 0 bases and J by 2 bases, with 5 bases left in between. This CDR3 has 13 residues. Full variable domain (remainder filled in from reference TRBV7-9 and TRBJ2-7): DTGVSQNPRHKITKRGQNVTFRCDPISEHNRLYWYRQTLGQGPEFLTYFQNEAQLEKSRLLSDRFSAERPKGSFSTLEIQRTEQGDSAMYLCASSLAQTYEQYFGPGTRLTVT.

As concerns this clonotype: It may be a read error: a sequence one base away is much more abundant. V usage is TRBV20-1 and J usage is TRBJ1-5; D ambiguous. The germline CDR1 and CDR2 sequences are DFQATT and SNEGSKA (reference sequence). This CDR3 has 11 amino acids. The CDR3 loop reads CSTRGSGPQHF. CDR3 in DNA: TGCAGTACTAGAGGATCGGGGCCCCAGCATTTT.

The chain carries TRBV20-1 and TRBJ2-4; D might be TRBD1 or TRBD2, each matching 5 bases. V lost 5 bases to trimming and J lost 0 bases, with 14 bases between them. The germline CDR1 and CDR2 sequences are DFQATT and SNEGSKA (reference sequence). CDR3 length equals 15 residues. Written as DNA, the CDR3 is TGCAGTGCTTCCAACTGGGGGACAGCCAAAAACATTCAGTACTTC. Its protein is CSASNWGTAKNIQYF.

This clonotype has more than one count but fewer than ten. This sequence joins TRBV29-1 and TRBJ1-2; D uncertain. The CDR3 totals 13 residues. Trimming removed 0 bases at V and 1 base at J, with 6 bases between. CDR1 SQVTM and CDR2 ANQGSEA come from the germline V gene. The CDR3 protein is CSVEENVNYGYTF. The CDR3 DNA reads TGCAGCGTTGAAGAGAACGTTAACTATGGCTACACCTTC.

This clonotype showed up many times. V is TRBV7-2 and J is TRBJ2-7, with D possibly being TRBD1 (5 bases). Germline CDR1 is SGHTA and CDR2 is FQGNSA. CDR3 length: 15 amino acids. V lost 0 bases and J 2 bases, leaving 11 bases between the germline ends. DNA for the CDR3: TGTGCCAGCAGCTTAGCGCGCCAGGGTCCCTACGAGCAGTACTTC. It specifies CASSLARQGPYEQYF.

This clonotype turned up a few times. The genes are TRBV7-2 and TRBJ2-7; TRBD2 matches at 7 bases. CDR3 size: 14 residues. Trimming at V came to 6 bases and at J to 6 bases, leaving 11 bases not matched to a gene. Germline V gene sequence: CDR1 SGHTA, CDR2 FQGNSA. The CDR3 loop reads CASSYSRWEGEQYF. CDR3 DNA: TGTGCCAGCAGTTACTCAAGGTGGGAGGGCGAGCAGTACTTC.